This is a list of T cell receptor beta chains from one sample in a study of CD8 T cells in Susac syndrome. TCRdb reprocessed the immunoSEQ multiplex PCR reads with MiXCR, giving one entry per CDR3 protein. The sample has about 120,000 distinct CDR3 sequences, around 94% seen once. The sample comprised CD8+ T cells from PBMCs. Receptors originate from a human donor with Susac syndrome. Each CDR3 is given without its conserved first and last residue. Each record gives: V gene, J gene, CDR3 protein.

v_call: TRBV3-1; j_call: TRBJ2-5; cdr3_aa: ASSMDRYGETQY
v_call: TRBV12-3/TRBV12-4; j_call: TRBJ2-1; cdr3_aa: ASSSSGYEQF
v_call: TRBV6-5; j_call: TRBJ1-2; cdr3_aa: ASSPHRGSDGYT
v_call: TRBV29-1; j_call: TRBJ2-3; cdr3_aa: SASTSGPDTQY
v_call: TRBV12-3/TRBV12-4; j_call: TRBJ2-3; cdr3_aa: ASSHSARVDTQY
v_call: TRBV11-3; j_call: TRBJ2-6; cdr3_aa: ASRGHRKSGANVLT
v_call: TRBV27; j_call: TRBJ2-7; cdr3_aa: ASSMASTYEQY
v_call: TRBV24-1; j_call: TRBJ1-5; cdr3_aa: ATSDTRGGNQPQH
v_call: TRBV23-1; j_call: TRBJ2-2; cdr3_aa: ASSQSATETNTGELF
v_call: TRBV30; j_call: TRBJ1-1; cdr3_aa: AKGQPNTEAF
v_call: TRBV5-1; j_call: TRBJ2-5; cdr3_aa: ASSLAYPPGRGETQY
v_call: TRBV7-8; j_call: TRBJ2-1; cdr3_aa: ASTHASGTGLSDEQF
v_call: TRBV15; j_call: TRBJ2-7; cdr3_aa: ATSPTGGEQY
v_call: TRBV29-1; j_call: TRBJ2-7; cdr3_aa: SVAAQGVSYEQY
v_call: TRBV29-1; j_call: TRBJ1-2; cdr3_aa: SVVRGDGYT
v_call: TRBV4-1; j_call: TRBJ2-1; cdr3_aa: ASSQEGQGDLNEQF
v_call: TRBV11-3; j_call: TRBJ1-1; cdr3_aa: ASSLLRGTEAF
v_call: TRBV13; j_call: TRBJ2-5; cdr3_aa: ASSPGTGQETQY
v_call: TRBV20-1; j_call: TRBJ2-1; cdr3_aa: SARRVGSYNEQF
v_call: TRBV29-1; j_call: TRBJ2-3; cdr3_aa: SVEEGTAVTQY
v_call: TRBV12-3/TRBV12-4; j_call: TRBJ2-5; cdr3_aa: ASSFGDSLYQETQY
v_call: TRBV5-1; j_call: TRBJ1-3; cdr3_aa: ASSGRNTIY
v_call: TRBV2; j_call: TRBJ2-3; cdr3_aa: ASSPRLAGGLGTDTQY
v_call: TRBV6-2/TRBV6-3; j_call: TRBJ2-7; cdr3_aa: ASSSLAGSPYEQY
v_call: TRBV14; j_call: TRBJ1-1; cdr3_aa: ASSQDAGGYTEAF
v_call: TRBV12-3/TRBV12-4; j_call: TRBJ1-3; cdr3_aa: ASSLGQGSSGNTIY
v_call: TRBV12-3/TRBV12-4; j_call: TRBJ2-2; cdr3_aa: ASRRSPGQQSTGELF
v_call: TRBV9; j_call: TRBJ2-7; cdr3_aa: ASSGRDRDPYEQY
v_call: TRBV20-1; j_call: TRBJ2-2; cdr3_aa: SARGRRREDGTGELF
v_call: TRBV12-3/TRBV12-4; j_call: TRBJ1-2; cdr3_aa: ASGPDRSYGYT
v_call: TRBV9; j_call: TRBJ2-1; cdr3_aa: ASSVGSGRAGEQF
v_call: TRBV28; j_call: TRBJ2-5; cdr3_aa: ASRQDGQETQY
v_call: TRBV5-1; j_call: TRBJ2-3; cdr3_aa: ASSPETWGTDTQY
v_call: TRBV15; j_call: TRBJ2-5; cdr3_aa: ATSDRGQETQY
v_call: TRBV6-5; j_call: TRBJ2-7; cdr3_aa: ASSYLGGGYEQY
v_call: TRBV20-1; j_call: TRBJ1-2; cdr3_aa: SAIHTGWGSNGYT
v_call: TRBV7-9; j_call: TRBJ1-5; cdr3_aa: ASSGPGQSGQPQH
v_call: TRBV20-1; j_call: TRBJ2-5; cdr3_aa: SARDGRPQETQY
v_call: TRBV20-1; j_call: TRBJ2-7; cdr3_aa: SARDGSVEQY
v_call: TRBV20-1; j_call: TRBJ1-6; cdr3_aa: SATKGPSSSYNSPLH
v_call: TRBV20-1; j_call: TRBJ1-1; cdr3_aa: SARGDRGDTEAF